Here is one T cell receptor (beta chain) with its context. This record comes from a study of blood T cell repertoires in COVID-19. Looking at the study overall: Samples of COVID-19 (acute and convalescent) were obtained from the United States, Italy and Spain.

The repertoire was sequenced with immunoSEQ multiplex PCR; TCRdb's copy has only in-frame clones and lacks some. The repertoire holds 160,000 or so clones, approximately 80% seen once, with under 0.75% in the top ten. The sequenced material came from peripheral blood. The clonotype comes from a man aged 55 to 70 with acute or convalescent COVID-19.

CDR3 DNA: TGTGCCAGGACGGGGGATGGCTACACCTTC. This sequence encodes CARTGDGYTF. The chain carries TRBV12-3 or TRBV12-4 and TRBJ1-2, with D possibly being TRBD1 (5 bases). V was pared by 9 bases and J by 6 bases, with 8 bases between. The CDR3 is 10 residues long.